This T cell receptor (beta chain) was recovered during a study of technical replicates of blood from several donors. The J segment lost 7 bases and the V segment lost 2 bases, leaving 6 bases of the junction unmatched. Germline V gives CDR1 SGHTA, CDR2 FQGNSA. CDR3 length: 14 residues. Sequencing was performed with immunoSEQ multiplex PCR; in TCRdb, only in-frame clones are kept and a portion is missing. In the table there are approximately 78,000 clones, about nine tenths of which are singletons. The J gene is TRBJ2-7, the V gene TRBV7-2; 9 bases map to TRBD1. The sequence came from a human donor in good health. Sequencing was done on a sample of T cells isolated from PBMCs. The CDR3 here is CASSLSGTGREQYF. CDR3 bases: TGTGCCAGCAGCTTATCCGGGACAGGGCGAGAGCAGTACTTC.